The clone carrying this TCR beta chain was observed once. These data come from a study of blood T cell repertoires in COVID-19. Study-level information: Sites across the United States, Italy and Spain contributed samples from acute and convalescent COVID-19. PBMCs, B-cell-depleted T cells, or T cells were the source of the cDNA or gDNA that made up the material.

Per the authors' pipeline: From reference gene primer amplification, estimates of nucleated cell counts were derived. The table came from immunoSEQ multiplex PCR; TCRdb's copy has only in-frame clones and leaves some out. That table is the source of V, J and clone size, and D and trimming were worked out from the DNA. The data show about 240,000 clones, roughly 88% seen once. CDR1 is SGHTA, CDR2 FQGTGA, per germline. V lost 5 bases, J lost 4 bases, and 11 bases lay in between. CDR3 size: 13 residues. The sequence was obtained from a man older than 75 with acute or convalescent COVID-19. This sequence joins TRBV7-3 and TRBJ1-1; possibly TRBD1 for D (5 bases). Sequencing used peripheral blood. The CDR3 DNA sequence: TGTGCCAGCAGCCTCCGGGGGGGCACTGAAGCTTTCTTT. Encoded protein: CASSLRGGTEAFF.